This entry lists 17 T cell receptor beta chains sequenced from one sample in a study of cytomegalovirus exposure and HLA in healthy donors (TCRdb year 2017). To prepare the library, the immunoSEQ multiplex PCR assay was applied. The multiplex PCR relied on a mix of 60 forward primers for TCR Vbeta segments and 13 reverse primers for TCR Jbeta segments. In TCRdb, the immuneACCESS table is reduced to in-frame sequences with V and J assigned. These tables do not hold every clone; where another copy was compared, an unresolved V gene accounts for under half, and the others remain unexplained. The sample table shows around 93,000 clones, and around 82% are seen once. 3% to 3.5% of the sample lies in the top ten. The sample taken for sequencing was PBMCs. These receptors came from a man aged 30-40 years in good health and CMV-seropositive.

The chain recombines TRBV28 with TRBJ1-4, with a tentative D call TRBD1 (6 bases). Per the germline V gene, CDR1 is MDHEN and CDR2 is SYDVKM. The CDR3 has 14 amino acids. V lost 3 bases and J lost 5, with 10 bases in between. The DNA for the CDR3 is TGTGCCAGCAGTTTGCATGGGGGCAATGAAAAACTGTTTTTT. The encoded protein is CASSLHGGNEKLFF.

The chain joins TRBV19 to TRBJ1-5; no clear D. The germline V gene encodes CDR1 LNHDA and CDR2 SQIVND (reference sequence). This CDR3 has 13 residues. V gave up 6 bases and J gave up 13 bases, with 19 bases separating them. As DNA, the CDR3 is TGTGCCAGTAGCATTACCCCCAGGCGGGAGCAGCATTTT. Amino acids: CASSITPRREQHF.

The J gene is TRBJ2-7, the V gene TRBV5-8; D perhaps matches TRBD2 (5 bases). The germline gives CDR1 SGHTS, CDR2 YDEGEE. CDR3 size: 15 residues. The V and J ends lost 5 bases and 3 bases respectively, with 18 bases between them. The CDR3 sequence is CASRMSGARIYEQYF. The CDR3, as DNA: TGTGCCAGCAGGATGAGCGGAGCCCGAATCTACGAGCAGTACTTC.

The V gene is TRBV14, the J gene TRBJ2-7; 9 bases align to TRBD2. Trimming removed 6 bases from V and 7 bases from J; junction bases left unmatched: 7. Germline values: CDR1 SGHDN, CDR2 FVKESK. The CDR3 is 13 amino acids. The CDR3 DNA reads as TGTGCCAGCAGAGGTAGCGGGAGTGGGGAGCAGTACTTC. This gives the protein CASRGSGSGEQYF.

This sequence joins TRBV14 and TRBJ1-3; a possible D gene is TRBD1 (6 bases). The germline V gene encodes CDR1 SGHDN and CDR2 FVKESK. V lost 5 bases and J 4 bases, leaving 15 bases between the germline ends. The length of the CDR3 is 15 residues. The chain's CDR3 is CASSVRGGRGNTIYF. DNA of the CDR3: TGTGCCAGCAGCGTCCGAGGGGGTCGCGGAAACACCATATATTTT.

The genes are TRBV7-2 and TRBJ2-1; 7 bases align to TRBD1. V lost 5 bases to trimming and J lost 9 bases; unmatched junction nucleotides: 7. The CDR3 spans 13 residues. Germline lookup yields CDR1 SGHTA and CDR2 FQGNSA. The CDR3 here is CASSLTRDSEQFF. CDR3 sequence (DNA): TGTGCCAGCAGCCTCACCCGGGACAGTGAGCAGTTCTTC.

The rearrangement uses TRBV10-1 and TRBJ2-1, with 8 bases lining up with TRBD2. The germline V gene encodes CDR1 WNHNN and CDR2 SYGVQD (reference sequence). This CDR3 contains 15 residues. Unmatched junction bases numbered 5, after V lost 3 bases and J lost 4 bases. In nucleotides, the CDR3 is TGCGCCAGCAGTGAACAAGCGGGAGCTTACAATGAGCAGTTCTTC. Protein sequence: CASSEQAGAYNEQFF.

The V call is TRBV7-6, the J call TRBJ2-3; 10 nucleotides agree with TRBD2. CDR1 and CDR2 from the germline V gene are SGHVS and FNYEAQ. Trimming at V came to 3 bases and at J to 4 bases, leaving 7 bases not matched to a gene. The CDR3 loop spans 16 amino acids. The CDR3 sequence is CASSLGAGGLSDTQYF. CDR3 bases: TGTGCCAGCAGCTTGGGAGCGGGAGGGCTCTCAGATACGCAGTATTTT. Full variable domain (rest looked up from reference TRBV7-6 and TRBJ2-3): GAGVSQSPRYKVTKRGQDVALRCDPISGHVSLYWYRQALGQGPEFLTYFNYEAQQDKSGLPNDRFSAERPEGSISTLTIQRTEQRDSAMYRCASSLGAGGLSDTQYFGPGTRLTVL.

V usage is TRBV5-6 and J usage is TRBJ2-6; D not certain. CDR3 size: 15 residues. CDR1 SGHDT and CDR2 YYEEEE come from the germline V gene. V was shortened by 2 bases and J by 0 bases, with 6 bases between the two germline ends. The CDR3 DNA follows: TGTGCCAGCAGCTTTAGGAGCTCTGGGGCCAACGTCCTGACTTTC. Its translation is CASSFRSSGANVLTF.

The chain employs TRBV7-2 and TRBJ2-5; 13 nucleotides align to TRBD2. The CDR3 has 16 residues. Trimming at V came to 4 bases and at J to 2 bases, leaving 4 bases not matched to a gene. Looked up from germline, CDR1 is SGHTA and CDR2 is FQGNSA. This CDR3 reads CASSSPGLAGQETQYF. Written as DNA, the CDR3 is TGTGCCAGCAGCTCCCCGGGACTAGCGGGGCAAGAGACCCAGTACTTC.

The J gene is TRBJ2-1, the V gene TRBV2, with TRBD2 matching over 8 bases. The length of the CDR3 is 13 residues. CDR1 and CDR2 from the germline V gene are SNHLY and FYNNEI. The junction had 7 bases not matched to a gene; V was cut back by 9 bases and J by 6 bases. The CDR3 region is CARERERGNEQFF. CDR3 bases: TGTGCCAGGGAGCGGGAGAGGGGCAATGAGCAGTTCTTC.

V and J are TRBV19 and TRBJ1-5, with 8 bases identical to TRBD1. The germline V gene has CDR1 LNHDA and CDR2 SQIVND (reference sequence). The CDR3 extends over 16 amino acids. Trimming removed 7 bases from V and 6 bases from J; junction bases left unmatched: 14. The CDR3 DNA sequence: TGTGCCAGTATCTCAGCGACAGGGGTGGAAAGTCAGCCCCAGCATTTT. Protein sequence: CASISATGVESQPQHF.

The chain recombines TRBV4-3 with TRBJ1-5; no clear D gene. V was clipped by 0 bases and J by 3 bases, with 6 bases between them. Germline V gene sequence: CDR1 LGHNA, CDR2 YSLEER. CDR3 length equals 14 residues. CDR3 bases: TGCGCCAGCAGCCAAGAATTCATCAATCAGCCCCAGCATTTT. This translates into CASSQEFINQPQHF.

The chain is built from TRBV5-1 and TRBJ1-2; TRBD1 matches at 7 bases. V lost 4 bases, J lost 5 bases, and 5 bases stayed unmatched. The germline gives CDR1 SGHRS, CDR2 YFSETQ. CDR3 length: 13 residues. DNA of the CDR3: TGCGCCAGCAGCCCAGGGGGAGGATATGGCTACACCTTC. The encoded protein is CASSPGGGYGYTF.

The J gene is TRBJ2-1, the V gene TRBV5-1, with D perhaps TRBD1 (5 bases). The CDR3 extends over 18 amino acids. V shed 0 bases and J shed 0 bases, with 16 bases lying between them. CDR1 is SGHRS, CDR2 YFSETQ, per germline. CDR3 region: CASSLVGLQGSSYNEQFF. The CDR3 DNA is TGCGCCAGCAGCTTGGTTGGCCTCCAGGGCAGCTCCTACAATGAGCAGTTCTTC.

This chain links TRBV18 with TRBJ2-7; D may be TRBD2 (5 bases). V lost 3 bases and J 3 bases, leaving 12 bases between the germline ends. The CDR3 totals 14 residues. CDR1 KGHSH and CDR2 LQKENI come from the germline V gene. CDR3: CASSPPGLDYEQYF. As DNA, the CDR3 is TGTGCCAGCTCACCGCCAGGACTCGACTACGAGCAGTACTTC. Complete variable domain (other parts from reference TRBV18 and TRBJ2-7): NAGVMQNPRHLVRRRGQEARLRCSPMKGHSHVYWYRQLPEEGLKFMVYLQKENIIDESGMPKERFSAEFPKEGPSILRIQQVVRGDSAAYFCASSPPGLDYEQYFGPGTRLTVT.

The rearrangement joins TRBV28 to TRBJ2-5; 10 positions agree with TRBD1. Looked up from germline, CDR1 is MDHEN and CDR2 is SYDVKM. This CDR3 is 16 amino acids long. V dropped 3 bases and J dropped 4; count of bases not matched to a gene: 8. CDR3 sequence: CASSLRDRGTRETQYF. The CDR3 DNA reads TGTGCCAGCAGTTTGAGGGACAGGGGAACTCGAGAGACCCAGTACTTC.